Following are 24 T cell receptor beta chains from one sample sequenced in a study of cytomegalovirus exposure and HLA in healthy donors. 60 Vbeta and 13 Jbeta primers were used in PCR. Profiled with immunoSEQ multiplex PCR; TCRdb holds only in-frame clones, not every one. The table shows approximately 110,000 clones, with roughly 74% occurring only once. Sequenced input: PBMCs. These receptors were collected from a woman aged 45-65 years in good health and CMV-seropositive.

This clone has only one observation. The rearrangement links TRBV6-1 to TRBJ2-7, with TRBD2 identical over 15 bases. The CDR3 consists of 15 residues. Trimming removed 4 bases from V and 2 bases from J; junction bases left unmatched: 0. CDR1 MNHNS and CDR2 SASEGT come from the germline V gene. CDR3 in amino acids: CASSGTSGGAYEQYF. The CDR3 DNA sequence: TGTGCCAGCAGTGGGACTAGCGGGGGGGCCTACGAGCAGTACTTC.

V gene TRBV28 combines with J gene TRBJ1-5; no firm D call. V lost 5 bases, J lost 2 bases, and 13 bases lay in between. The germline gives CDR1 MDHEN, CDR2 SYDVKM. The CDR3 covers 15 residues. CDR3 loop: CASSTPNSGNQPQHF. The CDR3 DNA sequence: TGTGCCAGCAGTACCCCAAACTCGGGCAATCAGCCCCAGCATTTT.

As to this clone: The junction does not match germline at one end; this may be a read error. The V call is TRBV9, the J call TRBJ1-1; 9 positions match TRBD1. The CDR3 length is 15 residues. Germline CDR1 reads SGDLS; CDR2 reads YYNGEE. The chain's CDR3 is CASSGGQGAIPETFF. The DNA for the CDR3 is TGTGCCAGCAGCGGGGGACAGGGTGCGATTCCTGAAACTTTCTTT. Based on the CDR3 plus reference TRBV9 and TRBJ1-1, the full variable domain is DSGVTQTPKHLITATGQRVTLRCSPRSGDLSVYWYQQSLDQGLQFLIQYYNGEERAKGNILERFSAQQFPDLHSELNLSSLELGDSALYFCASSGGQGAIPETFFGQGTRLTVV.

The gene calls are TRBV18 and TRBJ2-5, with 7 bases that match TRBD2. Germline CDR1 is KGHSH and CDR2 is LQKENI. V lost 2 bases to trimming and J lost 3 bases; unmatched junction nucleotides: 3. The CDR3 loop spans 14 amino acids. CDR3 region: CASSPSLAEETQYF. The CDR3, as DNA: TGTGCCAGCTCACCAAGCCTAGCGGAAGAGACCCAGTACTTC.

The gene calls are TRBV6-5 and TRBJ1-4; weak D call: TRBD1 (6 bases). Trimming removed 6 bases from V and 5 bases from J, with 16 bases in between. This CDR3 has 15 amino acids. Germline V gene sequence: CDR1 MNHEY, CDR2 SVGAGI. The CDR3 nucleotides are TGTGCCAGCAGCCGCCTCGGGACACGAAATGAAAAACTGTTTTTT. Its protein product is CASSRLGTRNEKLFF.

The rearrangement joins TRBV28 to TRBJ1-2; D uncertain. The CDR3 loop spans 11 amino acids. CDR1 and CDR2 from the germline V gene are MDHEN and SYDVKM. Trimming removed 9 bases at V and 4 bases at J, with 9 bases between. The CDR3 protein is CASTSGYGYTF. The CDR3 bases are TGTGCCAGTACCTCGGGCTATGGCTACACCTTC.

This chain connects TRBV27 to TRBJ2-2; maybe TRBD1 (5 bases). This CDR3 is 12 amino acids long. Trimming removed 10 bases at V and 3 bases at J, with 9 bases between. Germline V gene data show CDR1 as MNHEY and CDR2 as SMNVEV (reference sequence). CDR3 in DNA: TGTGCCACAGGGATTTACACCGGGGAGCTGTTTTTT. Translated, it gives CATGIYTGELFF.

The CDR3 reads CARSPGGAPTEAFF. The CDR3 DNA reads as TGTGCCAGAAGCCCGGGTGGGGCCCCCACTGAAGCTTTCTTT. The V and J genes are TRBV5-3 and TRBJ1-1; D may be TRBD1 (5 bases). TRBV5-3 is placed among ORFs of uncertain function. The CDR3 has 14 residues. Trimming removed 4 bases at V and 4 bases at J, with 14 bases between.

This sequence joins TRBV6-5 and TRBJ1-2; perhaps TRBD1 as D (5 bases). Germline values: CDR1 MNHEY, CDR2 SVGAGI. V was cut by 2 bases and J by 4 bases, with 8 bases left in between. The CDR3 has 13 amino acids. The CDR3 is CASSYNGGYGYTF. The DNA of the CDR3 is TGTGCCAGCAGTTACAACGGGGGCTATGGCTACACCTTC.

The rearrangement uses TRBV28 and TRBJ2-5, with D tentatively TRBD1 (5 bases). Germline CDR1 reads MDHEN; CDR2 reads SYDVKM. The CDR3 length is 12 residues. Trimming pared 7 bases from V and 6 bases from J, leaving 12 bases between. The CDR3 here is CASTDSAQTQYF. The DNA for the CDR3 is TGTGCCAGCACCGACAGTGCTCAGACCCAGTACTTC.

The rearrangement joins TRBV27 to TRBJ2-7; the match to TRBD1 covers 7 bases. V shed 5 bases and J 1 base; nucleotides not matched to a gene: 8. CDR1 MNHEY and CDR2 SMNVEV come from the germline V gene (reference sequence). The CDR3 covers 15 residues. This CDR3 reads CASSLETGSSYEQYF. The CDR3 DNA reads as TGTGCCAGCAGTCTTGAGACAGGGTCTTCCTACGAGCAGTACTTC.

The V gene is TRBV5-6, the J gene TRBJ1-3, with D unresolved. Looked up from germline, CDR1 is SGHDT and CDR2 is YYEEEE. V lost 4 bases to trimming and J lost 1 base, with 12 bases between them. The length of the CDR3 is 15 residues. The CDR3 loop reads CASSEMSGSGNTIYF. DNA of the CDR3: TGTGCCAGCAGCGAAATGTCGGGTTCTGGAAACACCATATATTTT.

The chain recombines TRBV29-1 with TRBJ1-2, with TRBD1 matching 8 bases. Trimming at V came to 0 bases and at J to 8 bases, leaving 8 bases not matched to a gene. CDR3 length equals 14 residues. Germline V gene sequence: CDR1 SQVTM, CDR2 ANQGSEA. This chain's CDR3 is CSVEERWTGFGYTF. The CDR3 coding sequence is TGCAGCGTTGAAGAACGCTGGACAGGGTTCGGCTACACCTTC. The complete variable domain, with remaining parts taken from reference TRBV29-1 and TRBJ1-2, reads SAVISQKPSRDICQRGTSLTIQCQVDSQVTMMFWYRQQPGQSLTLIATANQGSEATYESGFVIDKFPISRPNLTFSTLTVSNMSPEDSSIYLCSVEERWTGFGYTFGSGTRLTVV.

The genes are TRBV10-3 and TRBJ2-7, with TRBD1 matching over 10 bases. The CDR3 runs 13 residues. Germline V gene data show CDR1 as ENHRY and CDR2 as SYGVKD. Losses at the gene ends were 10 bases for V and 2 bases for J; bases not matched to a gene: 5. The CDR3 is CATGTGDTYEQYF. The CDR3 region has the DNA TGTGCCACCGGGACAGGGGACACCTACGAGCAGTACTTC.

Points on this clone: The junction differs from germline at one of its ends, possibly a read error. The gene calls are TRBV7-9 and TRBJ1-1, with D maybe TRBD1 (6 bases). This CDR3 region has 14 residues. Germline V CDR1 and CDR2: SEHNR, FQNEAQ (reference sequence). This CDR3 is CSSSRQQGSTEAFF. CDR3 nucleotides: TGTTCCAGCAGCCGTCAACAGGGAAGTACTGAAGCTTTCTTT.

The chain employs TRBV19 and TRBJ1-5; a weak D match, TRBD1 (6 bases). The V gene lost 6 bases and the J gene lost 3 bases, with 12 bases spanning the gap. Germline CDR1 and CDR2: LNHDA and SQIVND (reference sequence). This CDR3 spans 14 amino acids. The CDR3 DNA reads TGTGCCAGTAGGAGCGGACAGAACAATCAGCCCCAGCATTTT. Translated: CASRSGQNNQPQHF.

CDR3 sequence reads: CAWSDFGRGNGYTF. CDR3 in DNA: TGTGCCTGGAGTGATTTTGGCAGGGGAAATGGCTACACCTTC. This chain uses TRBV30 with TRBJ1-2, with D perhaps matching TRBD1 (6 bases). The germline V gene encodes CDR1 GTSNPN and CDR2 SVGIG (reference sequence). Deletions cut 1 base from V and 6 bases from J, with 15 bases between. This CDR3 is 14 amino acids long.

V usage is TRBV18 and J usage is TRBJ1-2; perhaps TRBD1 as D (5 bases). The germline gives CDR1 KGHSH, CDR2 LQKENI. Trimming cost V 2 bases and J 1 base, with 17 bases left between them. CDR3 length equals 17 residues. In DNA, the CDR3 is TGTGCCAGCTCACCAAGGGGCGATAATACCGTTAACTATGGCTACACCTTC. This codes for CASSPRGDNTVNYGYTF.

The V and J genes are TRBV5-6 and TRBJ1-6; 7 nucleotides match TRBD1. The length of the CDR3 is 15 residues. V dropped 2 bases and J dropped 9; count of bases not matched to a gene: 8. The germline V gene has CDR1 SGHDT and CDR2 YYEEEE. As DNA, the CDR3 is TGTGCCAGCAGCTTTCGGGGTCAGGGGGTTTCACCCCTCCACTTT. Its protein product is CASSFRGQGVSPLHF.

The chain has TRBV4-1 and TRBJ2-7; 7 positions agree with TRBD1. Germline CDR1 is MGHRA and CDR2 is YSYEKL. The CDR3 spans 18 residues. V lost 0 bases and J lost 0; bases outside the gene matches: 11. CDR3 residues: CASSQDPLGQRSSYEQYF. The CDR3 coding sequence is TGCGCCAGCAGCCAAGATCCTTTGGGACAGCGTAGCTCCTACGAGCAGTACTTC.

The J gene is TRBJ2-5, the V gene TRBV5-1; 8 bases fit TRBD2. The length of the CDR3 is 14 residues. The junction had 9 bases not matched to a gene; V was cut back by 6 bases and J by 5 bases. Germline V gene sequence: CDR1 SGHRS, CDR2 YFSETQ. CDR3 nucleotide sequence: TGCGCCAGCACCCCGACGGGAGGGCTGGAGACCCAGTACTTC. Translated: CASTPTGGLETQYF.

The rearrangement joins TRBV28 to TRBJ2-7; 7 bases line up with TRBD2. Losses at the gene ends were 10 bases for V and 2 bases for J; bases not matched to a gene: 2. CDR3 length: 11 amino acids. CDR1 is MDHEN, CDR2 SYDVKM, per germline. CDR3 nucleotides: TGTGCCACAAGCGGGGCCTACGAGCAGTACTTC. Protein: CATSGAYEQYF.

This clone has only a few counts. The V call is TRBV2, the J call TRBJ2-3; 9 nucleotides align to TRBD2. The CDR3 has 15 residues. With 11 bases clipped from V and 4 bases from J, the junction kept 13 bases outside the gene matches. Looked up from germline, CDR1 is SNHLY and CDR2 is FYNNEI. This chain's CDR3 is CAAAGRGGSPDTQYF. CDR3 in DNA: TGTGCCGCAGCAGGGCGGGGGGGCAGCCCAGATACGCAGTATTTT.

With respect to this clone: The CDR3 end shows no conserved phenylalanine or tryptophan, and so a read error is likely. The CDR3 loop reads CASSSVLGLFS. CDR3 nucleotides: TGTGCCAGCAGCTCCGTCCTGGGGCTGTTTTCT. V gene TRBV7-2 combines with J gene TRBJ2-2, with no clear D. Trimming removed 4 bases from V and 13 bases from J, with 10 bases in between. Germline V lookup: CDR1 SGHTA, CDR2 FQGNSA. The length of the CDR3 is 11 residues.